This T cell receptor (beta chain) was sequenced for a study of Graves' ophthalmopathy and Graves' hyperthyroidism. Other autoimmune diseases, uncontrolled infections, pregnancy or lactation ruled patients out of participation. The starting material, over 8.5 ml of fresh peripheral blood, provided the PBMCs. V lost 9 bases, J lost 4 bases, and 12 bases lay in between. CDR3 length: 12 amino acids. CDR1 is MNHEY, CDR2 SVGAGI, per germline. RNA transcripts yielded amplified TCR beta CDR3 regions. RT-PCR in the first round used HTBI primers; a second-round multiplex PCR followed. Using its own MiXCR run on the multiplex PCR reads, TCRdb lists one record per CDR3 protein. The sample shows 360,000 or so distinct CDR3 sequences, 18% of them seen only once. Study-level results: Forecasting of ophthalmopathy progression by the model achieved more than 70% sensitivity and 72.22% specificity. Blood shared most expanded thyroid clonotypes above 0.001 frequency.

This clonotype was recorded many times. Its antigen is undetermined. The receptor comes from a woman between 18 and 29 years old with Graves' ophthalmopathy. Sequenced sample: peripheral blood. The chain couples TRBV6-5 to TRBJ1-1, with D hard to call. The CDR3 reads CASQTTATEAFF. CDR3 DNA: TGTGCCAGTCAGACCACCGCCACTGAAGCTTTCTTT.